Below, 28 T cell receptor beta chains from the same sample are listed, as sequenced in a study of T cells after yellow fever vaccination. Via MiXCR, TCRdb re-called the 5' RACE reads, giving one row per CDR3 protein. Among about 400,000 distinct CDR3 sequences listed, around 6.5% were seen once. The sample here was PBMCs, taken 5 days after the yellow fever booster vaccination. All receptors come from a man aged 25 to 45 who received the YFV17D yellow fever vaccine.

J is TRBJ2-4 and V is TRBV20-1, with D perhaps TRBD1 or TRBD2 (5 bases each). Germline V gene lookup returns CDR1 DFQATT and CDR2 SNEGSKA (reference sequence). The CDR3 runs to 14 residues. The germline V and J ends were trimmed by 0 bases and 7 bases, with 13 bases remaining between them. CDR3 amino acids: CSARDRRWGNIQYF. CDR3 bases: TGCAGTGCTAGAGATCGTCGCTGGGGGAACATTCAGTACTTC.

This clonotype was picked up many times. The chain links TRBV29-1 to TRBJ2-4, with no clear D. Germline-derived CDR1 and CDR2 are SQVTM and ANQGSEA. This CDR3 region has 15 residues. Trimming took 1 base from V and 6 from J, leaving 16 bases between them. The CDR3 nucleotides are TGCAGCGTTGAAGGGTCATTTGCTTCCCCAAACATTCAGTACTTC. Translating gives CSVEGSFASPNIQYF.

The sample holds a few counts of this clonotype. CDR3 DNA sequence: TGCAGCGGGGCCGGGACAAATCGGCAGACCCAGTACTTC. Its protein is CSGAGTNRQTQYF. V and J are TRBV29-1 and TRBJ2-5; D perhaps matches TRBD1 (6 bases). This CDR3 is built from 13 residues. With 7 bases removed from V and 6 bases from J, the gap between germline ends came to 18 bases. Per the germline V gene, CDR1 is SQVTM and CDR2 is ANQGSEA.

Only a few counts were recorded for this clonotype. The chain links TRBV29-1 to TRBJ2-1; 8 bases align to TRBD1. CDR1 SQVTM and CDR2 ANQGSEA come from the germline V gene. CDR3 length: 14 amino acids. V shed 7 bases, J shed 13 bases, and the junction held 18 bases outside the gene matches. The CDR3 region has the DNA TGCAGCGGAGGTGGACAGGGAATTGATAGAATTCAGTTCTTC. Its translation: CSGGGQGIDRIQFF.

This clonotype was seen a few times. The gene calls are TRBV5-4 and TRBJ1-2, with 10 bases fitting TRBD1. CDR1 and CDR2 from the germline V gene are SGHNT and YYREEE (reference sequence). The trim removed 4 bases at V and 7 bases at J, leaving 10 bases unmatched. The CDR3 is 15 residues long. CDR3 sequence: CASSPPGTGDAGYTF. For the CDR3, the DNA is TGTGCCAGCAGCCCCCCCGGGACAGGGGATGCTGGCTACACCTTC.

The V and J genes are TRBV20-1 and TRBJ1-3; no reliable D call. The germline V and J ends were trimmed by 3 bases and 3 bases, with 9 bases remaining between them. The CDR3 loop spans 13 amino acids. In germline, CDR1 is DFQATT, CDR2 SNEGSKA (reference sequence). The CDR3 loop is CSASARGGNTIYF. The CDR3, as DNA: TGCAGTGCTAGTGCCCGAGGTGGAAACACCATATATTTT.

At least ten counts were recorded for this clonotype. The rearrangement links TRBV7-8 to TRBJ2-1, with D perhaps TRBD2 (6 bases). The CDR3 totals 15 residues. V lost 5 bases to trimming and J lost 2 bases, with 13 bases between them. Germline loops: CDR1 SGHVS, CDR2 FQNEAQ. CDR3 sequence (DNA): TGTGCCAGCAGCCGAGAGGCGGGGACCTACAATGAGCAGTTCTTC. Residues: CASSREAGTYNEQFF.

V gene TRBV29-1 combines with J gene TRBJ1-1, with D hard to call. Trimming stripped 6 bases from V and 3 bases from J, with 2 bases between. CDR1 SQVTM and CDR2 ANQGSEA come from the germline V gene. The CDR3 is 9 residues long. The CDR3 is CSVDTEAFF. The CDR3 DNA reads TGCAGCGTAGACACTGAAGCTTTCTTT.

At least ten counts were recorded for this clonotype. The chain uses TRBV6-2 or TRBV6-3 and TRBJ2-7; 8 bases line up with TRBD1. The V segment lost 5 bases and the J segment 5 bases; nucleotides outside the gene matches: 8. The CDR3 consists of 14 residues. Germline V lookup: CDR1 MNHEY, CDR2 SVGEGT. The CDR3 region is CASSNRQGSHEQYF. In nucleotides, the CDR3 is TGTGCCAGCAGTAACCGACAGGGGAGTCACGAGCAGTACTTC.

Many counts were recorded for this clonotype. The V and J genes are TRBV5-1 and TRBJ2-1; the D is unclear. Deletions cut 0 bases from V and 6 bases from J, with 7 bases between. Germline V gene sequence: CDR1 SGHRS, CDR2 YFSETQ. The CDR3 has 13 residues. Here the CDR3 reads CASSLDRVNEQFF. DNA for the CDR3: TGCGCCAGCAGCTTGGATAGAGTCAATGAGCAGTTCTTC.

J is TRBJ2-1 and V is TRBV5-1, with TRBD1 matching over 8 bases. CDR1 and CDR2 from the germline V gene are SGHRS and YFSETQ. With 4 bases clipped from V and 5 bases from J, the junction kept 8 bases outside the gene matches. This CDR3 has 15 residues. This chain's CDR3 is CASSEGQGRNNEQFF. The CDR3 coding sequence is TGCGCCAGCAGCGAAGGACAGGGTCGAAACAATGAGCAGTTCTTC.

In this sample, this clonotype turned up a few times. This chain joins TRBV30 and TRBJ2-5; D gene ambiguous. V shed 2 bases and J shed 13 bases, with 20 bases lying between them. This CDR3 is built from 13 residues. The V gene's germline CDR1 is GTSNPN and CDR2 SVGIG (reference sequence). The CDR3 DNA reads TGTGCCTGGAGTCACTCCCTTCGACTTCCGCGGTACTTC. This encodes CAWSHSLRLPRYF.

This clonotype was seen ten or more times. The CDR3 DNA reads TGCAGCGTTGAAGATCCTGGACAGGGGGCCCGTAAAGGGCAGTACTTC. It codes for CSVEDPGQGARKGQYF. V gene TRBV29-1 combines with J gene TRBJ2-7; 11 bases fit TRBD1. The CDR3 is 16 amino acids. The V and J ends lost 0 bases and 9 bases, in that order; junction bases with no gene match: 13. Germline V CDR1 and CDR2: SQVTM, ANQGSEA.

The chain is built from TRBV20-1 and TRBJ2-3; D is possibly TRBD2 (6 bases). The germline CDR1 and CDR2 sequences are DFQATT and SNEGSKA (reference sequence). The CDR3 consists of 17 residues. Between the trimmed V and J ends, which lost 3 bases and 8 bases, there was a span of 27 bases. CDR3 region: CSASPTSGLQGRSTQYF. The CDR3 region has the DNA TGCAGTGCTAGCCCAACCTCGGGACTTCAAGGACGATCTACGCAGTATTTT.

The V call is TRBV29-1, the J call TRBJ2-3; 11 bases agree with TRBD2. CDR1 is SQVTM and CDR2 is ANQGSEA in the germline V gene. The CDR3 extends over 16 amino acids. V shed 4 bases, J shed 1 base, and the junction held 7 bases outside the gene matches. CDR3: CSVGRLAGSGTDTQYF. The CDR3 DNA follows: TGCAGCGTTGGGAGACTAGCGGGGTCCGGCACAGATACGCAGTATTTT.

This clonotype turned up a few times. This chain connects TRBV20-1 to TRBJ2-7, with D possibly TRBD2 on 5 matching bases. Per germline, CDR1 DFQATT and CDR2 SNEGSKA (reference sequence). Trimming pared 6 bases from V and 2 bases from J, leaving 11 bases between. The CDR3 length is 12 residues. The CDR3 here is CSARTVTYEQYF. CDR3 DNA sequence: TGCAGTGCCAGGACTGTCACCTACGAGCAGTACTTC.

This clonotype was observed many times. This rearrangement joins TRBV5-4 to TRBJ2-4, with D hard to call. This CDR3 spans 14 amino acids. Germline CDR1 and CDR2: SGHNT and YYREEE (reference sequence). Trimming took 5 bases from V and 7 from J, leaving 16 bases between them. The CDR3 loop is CASSSALGKNIQYF. The CDR3, as DNA: TGTGCCAGCAGTTCGGCTTTGGGAAAGAACATTCAGTACTTC.

There are a few counts of this clonotype. CDR3 nucleotide sequence: TGCGCCAGCAGCTCGCTCAACTACGAGCAGTACTTC. Translation gives CASSSLNYEQYF. The chain is built from TRBV5-1 and TRBJ2-7; no definite D call. The germline V gene has CDR1 SGHRS and CDR2 YFSETQ. The CDR3 is 12 residues long. Trimming left V 3 bases short and J 3 bases short, with 7 bases between.

This chain joins TRBV20-1 and TRBJ2-7; 8 nucleotides agree with TRBD2. Trimming took 2 bases from V and 2 from J; bases not matched to a gene: 8. The length of the CDR3 is 15 residues. CDR1 DFQATT and CDR2 SNEGSKA come from the germline V gene (reference sequence). The CDR3 DNA is TGCAGTGCTAGACTCGGCAGCGGGGGACCCTACGAGCAGTACTTC. This codes for CSARLGSGGPYEQYF.

The chain is built from TRBV6-6 and TRBJ2-7; 7 nucleotides line up with TRBD1. Germline trimming cut 3 bases from V and 6 bases from J; bases unmatched to any gene: 5. The CDR3 loop spans 13 amino acids. The V gene's germline CDR1 is MNHNY and CDR2 SVGAGI (reference sequence). CDR3 DNA: TGTGCCAGCAGTTATACAGGGGTAGGCGAGCAGTACTTC. As protein: CASSYTGVGEQYF.

This clonotype was seen ten or more times. This rearrangement joins TRBV30 to TRBJ2-6, with 10 bases fitting TRBD1. V shed 3 bases, J shed 2 bases, and the junction held 4 bases outside the gene matches. CDR3 length: 16 residues. The germline V gene encodes CDR1 GTSNPN and CDR2 SVGIG (reference sequence). CDR3 sequence: CAWRRQGAAGANVLTF. The CDR3 region has the DNA TGTGCCTGGAGGCGACAGGGGGCGGCTGGGGCCAACGTCCTGACTTTC.

The J gene is TRBJ2-1, the V gene TRBV7-2; TRBD2 aligns across 9 bases. The CDR3 is 15 amino acids. Trimming took 1 base from V and 7 from J; bases not matched to a gene: 5. Germline V gene data show CDR1 as SGHTA and CDR2 as FQGNSA. In DNA form, the CDR3 reads TGTGCCAGCAGCTTAGGGATAGCGGGAGAAAATGAGCAGTTCTTC. The encoded protein is CASSLGIAGENEQFF. The full variable domain, rest sourced from reference TRBV7-2 and TRBJ2-1, is GAGVSQSPSNKVTEKGKDVELRCDPISGHTALYWYRQSLGQGLEFLIYFQGNSAPDKSGLPSDRFSAERTGGSVSTLTIQRTQQEDSAVYLCASSLGIAGENEQFFGPGTRLTVL.

This rearrangement joins TRBV24-1 to TRBJ2-1, with 8 nucleotides matching TRBD1. CDR3 size: 13 residues. In germline, CDR1 is KGHDR, CDR2 SFDVKD. V lost 7 bases to trimming and J lost 7 bases; unmatched junction nucleotides: 5. The CDR3 loop is CATRETGENEQFF. The CDR3 nucleotides read TGTGCCACCAGGGAGACAGGGGAGAATGAGCAGTTCTTC.

The rearrangement links TRBV5-1 to TRBJ2-3; D unclear. The CDR3 is 13 amino acids. In germline, CDR1 is SGHRS, CDR2 YFSETQ. Trimming cost V 2 bases and J 2 bases, with 6 bases left between them. Here the CDR3 DNA reads TGCGCCAGCAGCTTCACATACACAGATACGCAGTATTTT. It codes for CASSFTYTDTQYF.

This clonotype showed up just a few times. The chain combines TRBV23-1 with TRBJ2-1; TRBD2 matches 7 bases. TRBV23-1 is an ORF; its function is uncertain. The trim removed 1 base at V and 7 bases at J, leaving 19 bases unmatched. CDR3 length equals 19 residues. Written as DNA, the CDR3 is TGCGCCAGCAGTCAATATGGGAACTTGCCCACGAGCGGGATGAATGAGCAGTTCTTC. This sequence encodes CASSQYGNLPTSGMNEQFF.

V is TRBV20-1 and J is TRBJ1-4, with a tentative D call TRBD1 (6 bases). V was pared by 6 bases and J by 3 bases, with 17 bases between. Germline CDR1 reads DFQATT; CDR2 reads SNEGSKA (reference sequence). The CDR3 sequence is 15 residues long. The CDR3 bases are TGCAGTGCGCTAACAGGGATCGGACCTAATGAAAAACTGTTTTTT. Its translation is CSALTGIGPNEKLFF.

This clonotype was observed a handful of times. The chain combines TRBV5-1 with TRBJ2-3; TRBD2 agrees at 12 bases. Germline CDR1 and CDR2: SGHRS and YFSETQ. The CDR3 has 18 amino acids. With 0 bases clipped from V and 0 bases from J, the junction kept 5 bases outside the gene matches. The CDR3 sequence: CASSLGLAGVMSTDTQYF. The CDR3 coding sequence is TGCGCCAGCAGCTTGGGACTAGCGGGAGTAATGAGCACAGATACGCAGTATTTT.

V and J are TRBV7-2 and TRBJ2-3, with 9 bases aligning to TRBD2. CDR1 is SGHTA and CDR2 is FQGNSA in the germline V gene. The CDR3 length is 17 residues. V shed 5 bases, J shed 0 bases, and the junction held 9 bases outside the gene matches. CDR3 DNA sequence: TGTGCCAGCAGCCCCGTAGGGCTAGCGGGGAGCACAGATACGCAGTATTTT. This gives the protein CASSPVGLAGSTDTQYF.